This T cell receptor beta chain stems from a study of vaccination effects on CD4 cells after COVID-19. In the study overall: Some 2 million PBMC per well received approximately 10 IU/ml IL-2 and 8 to 10 ug/ml peptides in culture.

Libraries were prepared by immunoSEQ multiplex PCR; TCRdb keeps only in-frame clonotypes and omits some of them. The data hold fewer than 55,000 clones, with about 80% observed a single time. A note on this clone: Its antigen is unidentified. One end of the junction varies from germline; a read error may be responsible.

There are 12 residues in the CDR3. Per germline, CDR1 SGHRS and CDR2 YFSETQ. A 10-day culture period preceded the isolation of CD4+ T cells. This person's SARS-CoV-2 infection, confirmed by PCR, occurred between March and December 2020. Participants were given two doses of BNT162b2 or mRNA-1273 vaccine. This chain joins TRBV5-1 and TRBJ1-1; D perhaps matches TRBD1 (5 bases). This receptor was taken from a human donor who had a prior SARS-CoV-2 infection. The sequencing here drew on CD4+ T cells from PBMCs cultured without peptide, taken after COVID-19 vaccination. The CDR3 loop is CASSLEGTEAFF. The CDR3 DNA sequence: TGCGCCAGCAGTTTGGAGGGGACTGAAGCTTTCTTT.